This T cell receptor beta chain was identified in a study of blood T cell repertoires in COVID-19. Repertoires were generated with immunoSEQ multiplex PCR, while TCRdb's copy carries only in-frame clones and drops some. The sample lists roughly 360,000 clones, about 87% seen once, with 1% to 1.5% in the top ten. The CDR3 loop spans 14 amino acids. V gave up 9 bases and J gave up 4 bases; unmatched junction bases: 8. Germline CDR1 is SGHRS and CDR2 is YFSETQ. The rearrangement links TRBV5-1 to TRBJ2-3; TRBD1 matches 10 bases. The material sequenced was PBMCs or T cells enriched from blood (not recorded which). This clonotype originated in a man aged 30 to 45 who had recovered from COVID-19. The CDR3 region has the DNA TGCGCCACCAAGACAGGGGGCGCGTCAGATACGCAGTATTTT. This encodes CATKTGGASDTQYF.